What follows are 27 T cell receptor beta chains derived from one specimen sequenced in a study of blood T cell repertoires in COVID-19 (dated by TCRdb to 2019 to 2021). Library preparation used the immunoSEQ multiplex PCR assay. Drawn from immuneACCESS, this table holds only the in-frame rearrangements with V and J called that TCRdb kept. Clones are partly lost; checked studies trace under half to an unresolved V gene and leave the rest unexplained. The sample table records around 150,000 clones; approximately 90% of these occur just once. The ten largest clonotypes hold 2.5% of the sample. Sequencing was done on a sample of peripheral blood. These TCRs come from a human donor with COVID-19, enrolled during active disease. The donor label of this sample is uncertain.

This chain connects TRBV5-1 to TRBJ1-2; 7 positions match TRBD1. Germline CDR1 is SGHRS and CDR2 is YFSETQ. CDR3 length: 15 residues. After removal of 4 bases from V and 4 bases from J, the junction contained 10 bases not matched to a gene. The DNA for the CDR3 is TGCGCCAGCAGCCCGGACAGGCCCGGGGCCTATGGCTACACCTTC. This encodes CASSPDRPGAYGYTF.

CDR3 DNA: TGTGCCAGCAGTGAAGAAGGGGCTTCTGGAAACACCATATATTTT. Its protein is CASSEEGASGNTIYF. The rearrangement uses TRBV6-1 and TRBJ1-3; maybe TRBD1 (5 bases). The CDR3 contains 15 residues. From germline, CDR1 is MNHNS and CDR2 SASEGT. V lost 1 base, J lost 1 base, and 8 bases lay in between.

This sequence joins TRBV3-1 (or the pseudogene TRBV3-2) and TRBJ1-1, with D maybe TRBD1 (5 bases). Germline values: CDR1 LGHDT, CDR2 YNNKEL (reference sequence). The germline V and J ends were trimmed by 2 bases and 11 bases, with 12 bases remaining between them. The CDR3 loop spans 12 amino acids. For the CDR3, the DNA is TGTGCCAGCAGCCAACAGGGCCCTGGGGCTTTCTTT. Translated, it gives CASSQQGPGAFF.

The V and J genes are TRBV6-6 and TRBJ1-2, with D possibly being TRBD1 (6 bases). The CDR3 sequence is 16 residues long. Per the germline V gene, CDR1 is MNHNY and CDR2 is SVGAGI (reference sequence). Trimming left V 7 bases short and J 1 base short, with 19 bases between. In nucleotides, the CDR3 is TGTGCCAGCACATTTGGGGGCCCCTCGGGTAACTATGGCTACACCTTC. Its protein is CASTFGGPSGNYGYTF.

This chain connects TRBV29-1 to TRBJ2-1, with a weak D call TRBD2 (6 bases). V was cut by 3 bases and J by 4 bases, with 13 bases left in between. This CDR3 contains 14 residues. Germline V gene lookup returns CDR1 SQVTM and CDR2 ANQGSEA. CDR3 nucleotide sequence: TGCAGCGTTGAGACTAGTTCAGGGTACAATGAGCAGTTCTTC. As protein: CSVETSSGYNEQFF.

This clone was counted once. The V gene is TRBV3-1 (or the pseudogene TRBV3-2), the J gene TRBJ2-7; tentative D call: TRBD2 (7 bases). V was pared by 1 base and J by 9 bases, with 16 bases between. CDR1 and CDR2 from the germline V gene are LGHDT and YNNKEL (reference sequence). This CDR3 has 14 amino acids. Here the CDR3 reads CASSQVTGGLGQYF. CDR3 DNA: TGTGCCAGCAGCCAAGTGACGGGGGGCCTAGGGCAGTACTTC.

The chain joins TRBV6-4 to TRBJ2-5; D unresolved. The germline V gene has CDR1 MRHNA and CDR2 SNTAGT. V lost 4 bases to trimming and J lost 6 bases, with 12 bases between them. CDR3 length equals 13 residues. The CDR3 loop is CASSVREEKTQYF. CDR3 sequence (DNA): TGTGCCAGCAGTGTACGTGAGGAAAAGACCCAGTACTTC.

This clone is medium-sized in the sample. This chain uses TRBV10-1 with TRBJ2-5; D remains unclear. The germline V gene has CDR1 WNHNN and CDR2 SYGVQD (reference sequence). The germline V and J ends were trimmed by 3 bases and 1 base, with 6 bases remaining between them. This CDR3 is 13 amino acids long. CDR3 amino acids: CASSDSLQETQYF. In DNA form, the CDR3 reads TGCGCCAGCAGTGACAGTCTCCAAGAGACCCAGTACTTC.

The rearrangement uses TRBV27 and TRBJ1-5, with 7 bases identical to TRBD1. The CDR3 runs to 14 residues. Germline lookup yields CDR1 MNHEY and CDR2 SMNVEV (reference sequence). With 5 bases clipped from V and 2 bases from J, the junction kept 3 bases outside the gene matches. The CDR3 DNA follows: TGTGCCAGCAGTACAACAGGGGGCAATCAGCCCCAGCATTTT. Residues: CASSTTGGNQPQHF.

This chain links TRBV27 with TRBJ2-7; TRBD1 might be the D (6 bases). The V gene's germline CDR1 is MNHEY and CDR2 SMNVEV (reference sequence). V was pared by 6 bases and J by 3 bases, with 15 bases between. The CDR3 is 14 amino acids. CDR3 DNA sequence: TGTGCCAGCAGCTCTTCCAGGGGTGACTACGAGCAGTACTTC. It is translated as CASSSSRGDYEQYF.

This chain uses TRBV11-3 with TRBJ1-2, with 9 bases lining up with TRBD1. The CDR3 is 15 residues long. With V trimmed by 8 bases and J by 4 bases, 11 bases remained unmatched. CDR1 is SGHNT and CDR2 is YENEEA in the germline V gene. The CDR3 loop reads CASQQQGATSYGYTF. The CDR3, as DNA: TGTGCCAGCCAACAACAGGGGGCGACGAGCTATGGCTACACCTTC.

In DNA form, the CDR3 reads TGTGCCAGCAGTGAATTAGACAGCCGCTCTGGAAACACCATATATTTT. Its protein product is CASSELDSRSGNTIYF. The genes are TRBV6-1 and TRBJ1-3; D perhaps matches TRBD1 (5 bases). V was pared by 2 bases and J by 0 bases, with 11 bases between. Germline CDR1 reads MNHNS; CDR2 reads SASEGT. There are 16 residues in the CDR3.

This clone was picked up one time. Here the CDR3 reads CASSQNRGIAKNIQYF. The CDR3 bases are TGCGCCAGCAGCCAAAACAGGGGGATAGCCAAAAACATTCAGTACTTC. The V and J genes are TRBV4-1 and TRBJ2-4; TRBD1 matches at 8 bases. This CDR3 has 16 amino acids. Germline V gene sequence: CDR1 MGHRA, CDR2 YSYEKL. V trimming: 2 bases; J trimming: 0 bases; junction bases outside the gene matches: 3.

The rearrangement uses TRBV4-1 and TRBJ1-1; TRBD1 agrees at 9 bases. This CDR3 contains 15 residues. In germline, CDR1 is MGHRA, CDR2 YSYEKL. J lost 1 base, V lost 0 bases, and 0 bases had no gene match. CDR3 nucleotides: TGCGCCAGCAGCCAAGAGACAGGGGGGAACACTGAAGCTTTCTTT. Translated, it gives CASSQETGGNTEAFF.

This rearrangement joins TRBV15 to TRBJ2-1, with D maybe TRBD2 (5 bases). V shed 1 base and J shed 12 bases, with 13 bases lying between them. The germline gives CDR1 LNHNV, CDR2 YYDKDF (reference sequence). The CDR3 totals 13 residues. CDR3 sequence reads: CATSRARALRQFF. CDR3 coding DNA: TGTGCCACCAGCAGAGCGCGGGCGCTCAGGCAGTTCTTC.

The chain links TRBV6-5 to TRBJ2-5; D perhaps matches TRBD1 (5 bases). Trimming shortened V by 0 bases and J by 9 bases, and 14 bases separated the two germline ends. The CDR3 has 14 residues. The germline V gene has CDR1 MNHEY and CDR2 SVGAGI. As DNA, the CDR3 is TGTGCCAGCAGTTACTCGCCTGCAGGGCCGGCCCAGTACTTC. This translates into CASSYSPAGPAQYF.

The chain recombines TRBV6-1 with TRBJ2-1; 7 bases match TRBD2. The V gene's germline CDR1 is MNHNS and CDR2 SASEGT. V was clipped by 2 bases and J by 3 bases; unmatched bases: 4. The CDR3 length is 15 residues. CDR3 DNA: TGTGCCAGCAGTGAAACGGGAGGAGACTACAATGAGCAGTTCTTC. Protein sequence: CASSETGGDYNEQFF.

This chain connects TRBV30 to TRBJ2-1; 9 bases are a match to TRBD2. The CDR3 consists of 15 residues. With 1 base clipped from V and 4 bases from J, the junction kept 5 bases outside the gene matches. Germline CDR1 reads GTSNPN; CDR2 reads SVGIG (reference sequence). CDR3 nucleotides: TGTGCCTGGAGTGGGGATAGCGGGGGATACAATGAGCAGTTCTTC. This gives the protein CAWSGDSGGYNEQFF.

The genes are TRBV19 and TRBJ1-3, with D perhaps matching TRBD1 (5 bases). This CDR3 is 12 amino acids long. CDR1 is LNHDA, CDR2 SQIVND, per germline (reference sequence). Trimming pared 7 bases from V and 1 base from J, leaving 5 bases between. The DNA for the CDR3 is TGTGCCAGTACAGGGTCTGGAAACACCATATATTTT. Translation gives CASTGSGNTIYF.

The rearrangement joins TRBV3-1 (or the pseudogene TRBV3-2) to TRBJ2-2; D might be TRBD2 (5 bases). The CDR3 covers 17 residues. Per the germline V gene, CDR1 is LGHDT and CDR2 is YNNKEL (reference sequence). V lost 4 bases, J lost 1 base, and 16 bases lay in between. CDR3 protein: CASSPLGSGENTGELFF. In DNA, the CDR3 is TGTGCCAGCAGCCCCCTCGGGTCCGGGGAGAACACCGGGGAGCTGTTTTTT.

The CDR3 DNA sequence: TGTGCTAGTGGTTTGGGACAGGGAAGCGGGGAGACCCAGTACTTC. Residues: CASGLGQGSGETQYF. This chain connects TRBV12-5 to TRBJ2-5; a possible D gene is TRBD1 (7 bases). The CDR3 sequence is 15 residues long. CDR1 and CDR2 (germline): LGHNT, FRNRAP. V was cut by 1 base and J by 5 bases, with 14 bases left in between. The complete variable domain, with remaining parts taken from reference TRBV12-5 and TRBJ2-5, reads DARVTQTPRHKVTEMGQEVTMRCQPILGHNTVFWYRQTMMQGLELLAYFRNRAPLDDSGMPKDRFSAEMPDATLATLKIQPSEPRDSAVYFCASGLGQGSGETQYFGPGTRLLVL.

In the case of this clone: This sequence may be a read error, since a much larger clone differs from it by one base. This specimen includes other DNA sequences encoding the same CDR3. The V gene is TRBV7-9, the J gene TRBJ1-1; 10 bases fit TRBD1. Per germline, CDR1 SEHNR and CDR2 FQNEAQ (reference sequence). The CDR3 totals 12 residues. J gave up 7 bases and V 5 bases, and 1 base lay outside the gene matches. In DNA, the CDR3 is TGTGCCAGCAGCGGGACAGGGGTTGAAGCTTTCTTT. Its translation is CASSGTGVEAFF. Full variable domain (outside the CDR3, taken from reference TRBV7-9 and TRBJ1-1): DTGVSQNPRHKITKRGQNVTFRCDPISEHNRLYWYRQTLGQGPEFLTYFQNEAQLEKSRLLSDRFSAERPKGSFSTLEIQRTEQGDSAMYLCASSGTGVEAFFGQGTRLTVV.

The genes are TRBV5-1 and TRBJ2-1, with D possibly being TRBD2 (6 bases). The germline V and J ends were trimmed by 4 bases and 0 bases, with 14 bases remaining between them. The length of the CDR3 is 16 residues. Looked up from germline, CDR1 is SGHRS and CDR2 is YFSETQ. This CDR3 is CASSPSSGGSYNEQFF. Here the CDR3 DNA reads TGCGCCAGCAGCCCGTCATCCGGGGGCTCCTACAATGAGCAGTTCTTC.

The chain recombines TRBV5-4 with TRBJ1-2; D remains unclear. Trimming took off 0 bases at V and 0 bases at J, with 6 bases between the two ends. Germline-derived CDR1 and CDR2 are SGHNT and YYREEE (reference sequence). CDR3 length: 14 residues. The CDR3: CASSLDLANYGYTF. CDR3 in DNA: TGTGCCAGCAGCTTGGACCTAGCTAACTATGGCTACACCTTC.

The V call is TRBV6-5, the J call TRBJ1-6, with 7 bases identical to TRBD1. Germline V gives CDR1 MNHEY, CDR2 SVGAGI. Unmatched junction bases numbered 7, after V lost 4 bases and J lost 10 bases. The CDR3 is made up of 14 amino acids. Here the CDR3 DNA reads TGTGCCAGCAGTTTGGGACAGATTTCCTCACCCCTCCACTTT. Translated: CASSLGQISSPLHF.

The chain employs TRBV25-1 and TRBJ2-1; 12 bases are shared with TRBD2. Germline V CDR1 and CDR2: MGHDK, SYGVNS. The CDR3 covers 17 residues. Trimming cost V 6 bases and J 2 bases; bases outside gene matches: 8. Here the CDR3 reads CASRGLAGPGPYNEQFF. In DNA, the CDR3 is TGTGCCAGCAGGGGACTAGCGGGCCCCGGGCCCTACAATGAGCAGTTCTTC.

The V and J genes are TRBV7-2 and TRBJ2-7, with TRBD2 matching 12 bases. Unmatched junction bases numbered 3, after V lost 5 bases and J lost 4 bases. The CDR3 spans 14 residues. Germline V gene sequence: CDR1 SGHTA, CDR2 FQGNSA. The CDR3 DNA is TGTGCCAGCAGCACAGGACTAGCGGGATACGAGCAGTACTTC. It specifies CASSTGLAGYEQYF.